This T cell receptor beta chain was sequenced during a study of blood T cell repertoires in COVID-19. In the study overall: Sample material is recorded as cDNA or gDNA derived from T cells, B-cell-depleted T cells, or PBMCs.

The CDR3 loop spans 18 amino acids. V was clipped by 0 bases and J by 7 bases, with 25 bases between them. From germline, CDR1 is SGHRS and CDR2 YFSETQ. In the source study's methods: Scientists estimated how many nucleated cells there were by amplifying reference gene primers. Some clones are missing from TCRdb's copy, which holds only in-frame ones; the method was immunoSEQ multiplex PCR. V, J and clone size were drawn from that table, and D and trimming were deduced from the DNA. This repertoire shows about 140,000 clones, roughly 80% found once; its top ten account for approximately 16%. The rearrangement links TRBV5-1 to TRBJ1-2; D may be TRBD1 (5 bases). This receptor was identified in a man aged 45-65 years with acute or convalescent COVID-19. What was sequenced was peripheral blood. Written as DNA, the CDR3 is TGCGCCAGCAGCTTGGAAAGCAGGGACTCCTTCCTCTATGTTGGCTACACCTTC. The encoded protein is CASSLESRDSFLYVGYTF.